One and the same sample provided the 25 T cell receptor beta chains below, sequenced in a study of blood T cell repertoires in COVID-19. TCRdb keeps only in-frame clones here, not all; method: immunoSEQ multiplex PCR. This sample yields approximately 280,000 clones, of which around nine tenths are seen a single time; about 4.6% belongs to the top ten. The sequenced sample consisted of peripheral blood. The receptors come from a man in his forties or fifties with acute or convalescent COVID-19.

The chain carries TRBV7-8 and TRBJ1-2, with 7 bases fitting TRBD1. The junction had 5 bases not matched to a gene; V was cut back by 7 bases and J by 3 bases. There are 13 residues in the CDR3. The V gene's germline CDR1 is SGHVS and CDR2 FQNEAQ. The CDR3 is CASTPDRDYGYTF. The CDR3 DNA follows: TGTGCCAGCACCCCCGACAGGGACTATGGCTACACCTTC.

V usage is TRBV5-5 and J usage is TRBJ1-5; 7 nucleotides agree with TRBD1. Germline-derived CDR1 and CDR2 are SGHKS and YYEKEE (reference sequence). The J segment lost 3 bases and the V segment lost 0 bases, leaving 3 bases of the junction unmatched. The CDR3 has 15 amino acids. Here the CDR3 DNA reads TGTGCCAGCAGCTTGGGACAGGGTAACAATCAGCCCCAGCATTTT. Protein product: CASSLGQGNNQPQHF.

The chain carries TRBV6-2 or TRBV6-3 and TRBJ1-2; 7 bases fit TRBD1. This CDR3 is 13 amino acids long. The V gene end was trimmed by 6 bases and the J gene end by 4 bases; junction bases not matched to a gene: 5. Germline V gene lookup returns CDR1 MNHEY and CDR2 SVGEGT. The CDR3, as DNA: TGTGCCAGCAGCACCGGGACAGCCTATGGCTACACCTTC. It specifies CASSTGTAYGYTF.

The sample holds a few counts of this clone. The chain couples TRBV6-1 to TRBJ1-2; D ambiguous. Trimming stripped 0 bases from V and 8 bases from J, with 13 bases between. The length of the CDR3 is 14 residues. Germline lookup yields CDR1 MNHNS and CDR2 SASEGT. The CDR3 nucleotides are TGTGCCAGCAGTGAAGCCGCCCCGACGGGGGGCTACACCTTC. As protein: CASSEAAPTGGYTF.

The gene calls are TRBV19 and TRBJ2-3; 9 nucleotides agree with TRBD1. The CDR3 extends over 14 amino acids. Unmatched junction bases numbered 7, after V lost 6 bases and J lost 6 bases. Germline V CDR1 and CDR2: LNHDA, SQIVND (reference sequence). The chain's CDR3 is CASSDDRGSDTQYF. DNA of the CDR3: TGTGCCAGTAGCGATGACAGGGGGTCGGATACGCAGTATTTT.

This clone was seen just once. The rearrangement links TRBV6-5 to TRBJ2-7, with D possibly matching TRBD2 (5 bases). V was cut by 10 bases and J by 3 bases, with 16 bases left in between. The CDR3 contains 13 residues. Germline V gene lookup returns CDR1 MNHEY and CDR2 SVGAGI. As DNA, the CDR3 is TGTGCCACCTCTTTTAAGAGGGTCTACGAGCAGTACTTC. Residues: CATSFKRVYEQYF.

This sequence joins TRBV5-5 and TRBJ1-1, with D perhaps TRBD1 (6 bases). The CDR3 consists of 14 residues. Germline loops: CDR1 SGHKS, CDR2 YYEKEE (reference sequence). V was pared by 0 bases and J by 6 bases, with 12 bases between. CDR3 amino acids: CASSLGRGKPEAFF. CDR3 DNA sequence: TGTGCCAGCAGCTTGGGAAGGGGGAAGCCTGAAGCTTTCTTT.

This chain uses TRBV9 with TRBJ2-6; D might be TRBD1 (5 bases). V dropped 0 bases and J dropped 2 bases, with 15 bases sitting between them. CDR1 is SGDLS and CDR2 is YYNGEE in the germline V gene. This CDR3 contains 18 residues. CDR3 region: CASSVGLGPLTGANVLTF. CDR3 nucleotides: TGTGCCAGCAGCGTAGGGTTGGGGCCGCTCACTGGGGCCAACGTCCTGACTTTC.

The genes are TRBV14 and TRBJ2-3, with 7 bases fitting TRBD2. Germline trimming cut 4 bases from V and 2 bases from J; bases unmatched to any gene: 3. The CDR3 is made up of 14 amino acids. Germline V gene sequence: CDR1 SGHDN, CDR2 FVKESK. The CDR3 is CASSRDYSTDTQYF. CDR3 coding DNA: TGTGCCAGCAGCCGGGACTACTCCACAGATACGCAGTATTTT.

The V call is TRBV20-1, the J call TRBJ1-4; D uncertain. The germline gives CDR1 DFQATT, CDR2 SNEGSKA (reference sequence). Trimming left V 6 bases short and J 7 bases short, with 9 bases between. This CDR3 has 11 amino acids. Here the CDR3 DNA reads TGCAGTGCACTACTCGGTGAAAAACTGTTTTTT. This sequence encodes CSALLGEKLFF.

The rearrangement links TRBV6-5 to TRBJ1-2; weak D call: TRBD1 (5 bases). V was shortened by 4 bases and J by 3 bases, with 15 bases between the two germline ends. This CDR3 has 15 amino acids. CDR1 is MNHEY, CDR2 SVGAGI, per germline. The CDR3 bases are TGTGCCAGCAGTTTACGCCCCACAGGCTACTATGGCTACACCTTC. Encoded protein: CASSLRPTGYYGYTF.

This clone is a singleton in its sample. This specimen includes other DNA sequences encoding the same CDR3. This rearrangement joins TRBV24-1 to TRBJ2-3; TRBD2 aligns across 8 bases. The CDR3 consists of 14 residues. The ends lost 5 bases at V and 2 bases at J; junction bases unmatched: 2. CDR1 is KGHDR, CDR2 SFDVKD, per germline. In nucleotides, the CDR3 is TGTGCCACCAGTGGCGGGGGGTCCACAGATACGCAGTATTTT. Amino acids: CATSGGGSTDTQYF.

The chain is built from TRBV30 and TRBJ2-3, with a possible D match to TRBD2 (5 bases). With 3 bases removed from V and 5 bases from J, the gap between germline ends came to 12 bases. The germline gives CDR1 GTSNPN, CDR2 SVGIG (reference sequence). This CDR3 has 13 residues. In DNA, the CDR3 is TGTGCCTGGAGAGCTAGCAGTGTAGATACGCAGTATTTT. Its protein is CAWRASSVDTQYF. Full variable domain (outside the CDR3, taken from reference TRBV30 and TRBJ2-3): SQTIHQWPATLVQPVGSPLSLECTVEGTSNPNLYWYRQAAGRGLQLLFYSVGIGQISSEVPQNLSASRPQDRQFILSSKKLLLSDSGFYLCAWRASSVDTQYFGPGTRLTVL.

The chain couples TRBV7-9 to TRBJ1-5; TRBD1 is a possible D gene (5 bases). From germline, CDR1 is SEHNR and CDR2 FQNEAQ (reference sequence). This CDR3 contains 13 residues. Trimming took off 5 bases at V and 7 bases at J, with 12 bases between the two ends. Here the CDR3 reads CASSVDSFQPQHF. The CDR3 coding sequence is TGTGCCAGCAGCGTAGACAGTTTCCAGCCCCAGCATTTT. The full variable domain, rest sourced from reference TRBV7-9 and TRBJ1-5, is DTGVSQNPRHKITKRGQNVTFRCDPISEHNRLYWYRQTLGQGPEFLTYFQNEAQLEKSRLLSDRFSAERPKGSFSTLEIQRTEQGDSAMYLCASSVDSFQPQHFGDGTRLSIL.

V and J are TRBV2 and TRBJ1-1, with 8 bases matching TRBD1. Germline V CDR1 and CDR2: SNHLY, FYNNEI. V shed 9 bases and J 0 bases; nucleotides not matched to a gene: 6. The CDR3 has 14 amino acids. The DNA of the CDR3 is TGTGCCAGTAGACAGGGGTGGGTGAACACTGAAGCTTTCTTT. Amino acid sequence: CASRQGWVNTEAFF. The full variable domain, completed using reference TRBV2 and TRBJ1-1, is EPEVTQTPSHQVTQMGQEVILRCVPISNHLYFYWYRQILGQKVEFLVSFYNNEISEKSEIFDDQFSVERPDGSNFTLKIRSTKLEDSAMYFCASRQGWVNTEAFFGQGTRLTVV.

This clone was found a few times. This chain connects TRBV5-4 to TRBJ2-7; TRBD1 matches 9 bases. The CDR3 has 15 amino acids. The trim removed 4 bases at V and 1 base at J, leaving 6 bases unmatched. Looked up from germline, CDR1 is SGHNT and CDR2 is YYREEE (reference sequence). CDR3 region: CASSPTGGLSYEQYF. The CDR3 DNA reads as TGTGCCAGCAGCCCGACAGGGGGTCTTTCCTACGAGCAGTACTTC.

The J gene is TRBJ2-1, the V gene TRBV5-1, with D tentatively TRBD1 (5 bases). Germline V CDR1 and CDR2: SGHRS, YFSETQ. The length of the CDR3 is 12 residues. Trimming cost V 2 bases and J 9 bases, with 9 bases left between them. This CDR3 reads CASSLIDSEQFF. In DNA, the CDR3 is TGCGCCAGCAGCTTAATTGACAGTGAGCAGTTCTTC.

This chain connects TRBV19 to TRBJ1-1, with 8 bases fitting TRBD1. After removal of 5 bases from V and 0 bases from J, the junction contained 5 bases not matched to a gene. CDR3 length equals 15 residues. CDR1 and CDR2 (germline): LNHDA, SQIVND (reference sequence). CDR3 DNA sequence: TGTGCCAGTAGTGCCCACAGGGGGATGAACACTGAAGCTTTCTTT. Protein: CASSAHRGMNTEAFF.

The V and J genes are TRBV11-2 and TRBJ2-3; D might be TRBD2 (5 bases). This CDR3 is 16 amino acids long. Germline CDR1 and CDR2: SGHAT and FQNNGV. V shed 1 base and J shed 1 base, with 12 bases lying between them. The CDR3 sequence is CASSLGGGGGTDTQYF. The DNA of the CDR3 is TGTGCCAGCAGCTTAGGCGGTGGAGGCGGCACAGATACGCAGTATTTT.

V usage is TRBV5-4 and J usage is TRBJ2-2; no clear D. Germline V lookup: CDR1 SGHNT, CDR2 YYREEE (reference sequence). The CDR3 runs 12 residues. V lost 4 bases and J lost 6, with 7 bases in between. CDR3 loop: CASSERAGELFF. For the CDR3, the DNA is TGTGCCAGCAGCGAGCGTGCCGGGGAGCTGTTTTTT.

The chain recombines TRBV3-1 (or the pseudogene TRBV3-2) with TRBJ1-2; D gene ambiguous. The CDR3 runs 13 residues. V lost 6 bases and J 4 bases, leaving 12 bases between the germline ends. Germline assignment: CDR1 LGHDT and CDR2 YNNKEL (reference sequence). The CDR3 DNA follows: TGTGCCAGCAGTCAGACACCCTCCTATGGCTACACCTTC. Encoded protein: CASSQTPSYGYTF.

In this sample, this clone turned up once. CDR3 sequence reads: CASSVTRGRGEQYF. The CDR3 DNA reads as TGTGCCAGCAGCGTAACGAGGGGCCGGGGGGAGCAGTACTTC. The rearrangement links TRBV9 to TRBJ2-7; possible D gene TRBD2, 6 bases. CDR1 and CDR2 from the germline V gene are SGDLS and YYNGEE. The CDR3 loop spans 14 amino acids. The V gene lost 1 base and the J gene lost 7 bases, with 15 bases spanning the gap.

The rearrangement joins TRBV3-1 (or the pseudogene TRBV3-2) to TRBJ2-2; 10 nucleotides agree with TRBD1. V lost 4 bases and J lost 7; bases outside the gene matches: 3. The CDR3 covers 14 residues. Germline V gene data show CDR1 as LGHDT and CDR2 as YNNKEL (reference sequence). CDR3 nucleotides: TGTGCCAGCAGCCGGGACAGGGGACTCGGGGAGCTGTTTTTT. Translated, it gives CASSRDRGLGELFF.

V and J are TRBV10-1 and TRBJ1-5; D might be TRBD1 (6 bases). Deletions cut 0 bases from V and 9 bases from J, with 9 bases between. Per germline, CDR1 WNHNN and CDR2 SYGVQD (reference sequence). The CDR3 is 13 residues long. The CDR3 DNA sequence: TGCGCCAGCAGTGAGTCGAGGGGGGGGCCCCAGCATTTT. This codes for CASSESRGGPQHF.

V and J are TRBV24-1 and TRBJ2-1; 8 nucleotides line up with TRBD2. V lost 5 bases to trimming and J lost 7 bases; unmatched junction nucleotides: 12. Germline loops: CDR1 KGHDR, CDR2 SFDVKD. The CDR3 length is 16 residues. DNA for the CDR3: TGTGCCACCAGTGCCTCAATGGGACTAGTGGATAATGAGCAGTTCTTC. The encoded protein is CATSASMGLVDNEQFF.